The clone carrying this T cell receptor (beta chain) was detected a few times. Its specificity is not known. This sample is drawn from a study of blood T cells in healthy people across ages. The study, taken as a whole, reports: Diversity estimates from one million T cells were considered underestimates.

The CDR3 covers 15 residues. Trimming took 6 bases from V and 0 from J, leaving 15 bases between them. The germline CDR1 and CDR2 sequences are DFQATT and SNEGSKA (reference sequence). The use of a sample-barcoded 5' primer and a J-beta primer mix characterized a second PCR of roughly 6 to 11 cycles. MiXCR, applied by TCRdb to the 5' RACE reads, yields one record per CDR3 protein. The sample includes about 730,000 distinct CDR3 sequences, roughly 47% seen only once; the top ten take 20% to 25%. The specimen sequenced was blood. J is TRBJ2-1 and V is TRBV20-1, with D possibly being TRBD2 (6 bases). The sequence was obtained from a woman aged 60-75 years in good health. The CDR3 nucleotides read TGCAGTGCCATCCGGGGGTTTAGCTCCTACAATGAGCAGTTCTTC. It encodes CSAIRGFSSYNEQFF.